Each of the 15 T cell receptor beta chains below was sequenced from the same sample in a study of early T cells in non-severe SARS-CoV-2 infection. TCRdb independently ran MiXCR on the 5' RACE reads; one entry per CDR3 protein. The data show 28,000 or so distinct CDR3 sequences, with around 4.2% seen just once and over 8% held by the top ten. The sequenced sample was whole blood. Receptors originate from an adult who was a healthcare worker with PCR-confirmed SARS-CoV-2 infection or an uninfected control (not recorded which).

This clonotype was counted at least ten times. The rearrangement joins TRBV30 to TRBJ2-7; 9 bases fit TRBD2. V gave up 0 bases and J gave up 2 bases; unmatched junction bases: 2. The germline V gene has CDR1 GTSNPN and CDR2 SVGIG (reference sequence). This CDR3 has 14 amino acids. CDR3 protein: CAWSVVAGAYEQYF. CDR3 sequence (DNA): TGTGCCTGGAGTGTAGTAGCGGGGGCCTACGAGCAGTACTTC.

Many counts were recorded for this clonotype. The chain recombines TRBV29-1 with TRBJ1-3; no firm D call. Germline loops: CDR1 SQVTM, CDR2 ANQGSEA. Trimming cost V 4 bases and J 3 bases, with 13 bases left between them. This CDR3 has 14 amino acids. Here the CDR3 reads CSVASEGFGNTIYF. The CDR3 region has the DNA TGCAGCGTTGCTTCAGAAGGGTTTGGAAACACCATATATTTT.

This clonotype was detected ten times or more. The chain is built from TRBV27 and TRBJ2-7; D unclear. This CDR3 is built from 15 residues. The germline V and J ends were trimmed by 2 bases and 3 bases, with 14 bases remaining between them. Germline assignment: CDR1 MNHEY and CDR2 SMNVEV (reference sequence). The CDR3 DNA reads TGTGCCAGCAGTTTAAATCCTTCCCCCATCTACGAGCAGTACTTC. Its protein is CASSLNPSPIYEQYF.

This clonotype has just a few counts. The V and J genes are TRBV5-1 and TRBJ2-3; no clear D. This CDR3 spans 19 amino acids. V was shortened by 2 bases and J by 1 base, with 23 bases between the two germline ends. Germline CDR1 SGHRS, CDR2 YFSETQ. Here the CDR3 DNA reads TGCGCCAGCAGCTTTCCGTTCCCCTCTAGTTTGAGAGGCACAGATACGCAGTATTTT. Translation gives CASSFPFPSSLRGTDTQYF.

This clonotype has ten or more counts. The J gene is TRBJ2-4, the V gene TRBV21-1; TRBD2, the D gene given by the table, was not confirmed from the DNA. TRBV21-1 is a documented pseudogene. The CDR3 loop spans 18 amino acids. As DNA, the CDR3 is TGTGCCAGCAGCAAAGAGGACCTCGCGGCCCATAAGGGAGACATTCAGTACTTC. Protein: CASSKEDLAAHKGDIQYF.

This clonotype was seen repeatedly, ten times or more. The chain uses TRBV6-6 and TRBJ2-7; D remains unclear. Germline loops: CDR1 MNHNY, CDR2 SVGAGI (reference sequence). This CDR3 is 15 amino acids long. Between the trimmed V and J ends, which lost 4 bases and 0 bases, there was a span of 13 bases. DNA of the CDR3: TGTGCCAGCAGTTCGCCCACGCTTAGCTCCTACGAGCAGTACTTC. Translating it yields CASSSPTLSSYEQYF.

There are many counts of this clonotype. The V call is TRBV20-1, the J call TRBJ2-7, with no clear D. The CDR3 runs to 15 residues. Looked up from germline, CDR1 is DFQATT and CDR2 is SNEGSKA (reference sequence). Trimming removed 0 bases from V and 3 bases from J, with 15 bases in between. CDR3 region: CSARDMGSLSYEQYF. DNA of the CDR3: TGCAGTGCTAGAGATATGGGTAGTCTTAGCTACGAGCAGTACTTC.

This clonotype was seen at least ten times. The chain links TRBV27 to TRBJ2-7; 8 bases fit TRBD1. The trim removed 6 bases at V and 3 bases at J, leaving 7 bases unmatched. The V gene's germline CDR1 is MNHEY and CDR2 SMNVEV (reference sequence). CDR3 length: 14 residues. In DNA, the CDR3 is TGTGCCAGCAGCGCCGGGACAGGTCGCTACGAGCAGTACTTC. Translation gives CASSAGTGRYEQYF.

This clonotype was counted at least ten times. V gene TRBV12-3 or TRBV12-4 combines with J gene TRBJ2-7; no clear D gene. The CDR3 consists of 12 residues. Trimming stripped 6 bases from V and 0 bases from J, with 6 bases between. The DNA of the CDR3 is TGTGCCAGCAGCTACAGCTCCTACGAGCAGTACTTC. This gives the protein CASSYSSYEQYF.

This clonotype has ten or more counts. The gene calls are TRBV12-3 or TRBV12-4 and TRBJ1-1; D is perhaps TRBD1 (5 bases). CDR3 length equals 11 residues. The germline V and J ends were trimmed by 5 bases and 8 bases, with 9 bases remaining between them. DNA for the CDR3: TGTGCCAGCAGTACCGGGACCGAAGCTTTCTTT. It codes for CASSTGTEAFF.

There are many counts of this clonotype. CDR3 DNA sequence: TGTGCCAGCAGCTTAGCGCAACCTCTCGGCTACACCTTC. Translated: CASSLAQPLGYTF. This chain connects TRBV7-9 to TRBJ1-2; no definite D call. CDR1 SEHNR and CDR2 FQNEAQ come from the germline V gene (reference sequence). This CDR3 spans 13 amino acids. V was pared by 0 bases and J by 8 bases, with 10 bases between. Using reference TRBV7-9 and TRBJ1-2 for the parts outside the CDR3, the full variable domain is DTGVSQNPRHKITKRGQNVTFRCDPISEHNRLYWYRQTLGQGPEFLTYFQNEAQLEKSRLLSDRFSAERPKGSFSTLEIQRTEQGDSAMYLCASSLAQPLGYTFGSGTRLTVV.

The sample holds many counts of this clonotype. V gene TRBV5-1 combines with J gene TRBJ1-4; 9 bases fit TRBD1. This CDR3 is 16 amino acids long. J gave up 8 bases and V 2 bases, and 10 bases lay outside the gene matches. Per the germline V gene, CDR1 is SGHRS and CDR2 is YFSETQ. The CDR3 loop is CASSLRGGDRDEKLFF. The CDR3 coding sequence is TGCGCCAGCAGCTTACGGGGTGGGGACAGGGACGAAAAACTGTTTTTT. Filled out from reference TRBV5-1 and TRBJ1-4, the complete variable domain reads KAGVTQTPRYLIKTRGQQVTLSCSPISGHRSVSWYQQTPGQGLQFLFEYFSETQRNKGNFPGRFSGRQFSNSRSEMNVSTLELGDSALYLCASSLRGGDRDEKLFFGSGTQLSVL.

This clonotype was counted ten times or more. This chain joins TRBV5-1 and TRBJ2-1; 7 bases align to TRBD1. The CDR3 is 15 residues long. J lost 2 bases, V lost 5 bases, and 7 bases had no gene match. The germline V gene has CDR1 SGHRS and CDR2 YFSETQ. The CDR3 here is CASRAGQDPYNEQFF. The CDR3 coding sequence is TGCGCCAGCAGGGCCGGACAGGATCCCTACAATGAGCAGTTCTTC.

This clonotype appeared many times. The rearrangement joins TRBV30 to TRBJ1-1; no definite D call. CDR3 length: 11 residues. The ends were cut back, 4 bases at V and 4 bases at J, with 7 bases in the middle. Germline V CDR1 and CDR2: GTSNPN, SVGIG (reference sequence). CDR3 in DNA: TGTGCCTGGATTGCGACCACTGAAGCTTTCTTT. Its translation is CAWIATTEAFF.

This clonotype appeared many times. This chain connects TRBV9 to TRBJ1-2; D possibly corresponds to TRBD1 (6 bases). CDR3 size: 15 residues. Germline CDR1 SGDLS, CDR2 YYNGEE. V lost 3 bases and J 2 bases, leaving 14 bases between the germline ends. This chain's CDR3 is CASSAGQNENYGYTF. CDR3 nucleotides: TGTGCCAGCAGCGCCGGACAGAATGAAAACTATGGCTACACCTTC.